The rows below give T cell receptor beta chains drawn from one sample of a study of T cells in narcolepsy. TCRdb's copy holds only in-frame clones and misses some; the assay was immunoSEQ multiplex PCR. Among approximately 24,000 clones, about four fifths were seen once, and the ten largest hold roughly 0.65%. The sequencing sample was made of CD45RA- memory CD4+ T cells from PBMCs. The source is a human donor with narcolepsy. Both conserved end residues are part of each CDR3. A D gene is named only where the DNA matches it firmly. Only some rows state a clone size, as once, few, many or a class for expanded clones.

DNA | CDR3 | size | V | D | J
TGTGCCAGCAGTGGAGACTATGGCTACACCTTC | CASSGDYGYTF | NA | TRBV28 | NA | TRBJ1-2
TGTGCCAGCAGCTTAGGGAAGAATCCCTTCACAGATACGCAGTATTTT | CASSLGKNPFTDTQYF | once | TRBV11-1 | NA | TRBJ2-3
TGCAGCGTTGAAGGCCAGAGGAACACTGAAGCTTTCTTT | CSVEGQRNTEAFF | NA | TRBV29-1 | NA | TRBJ1-1
TGTGCCAGCAGCTCTAGCGGAGGCGGGGAGCTGTTTTTT | CASSSSGGGELFF | NA | TRBV9 | TRBD2 | TRBJ2-2
TGTGCCAGCACCGACGTGACAGGGGGCAACTATGGCTACACCTTC | CASTDVTGGNYGYTF | NA | TRBV5-6 | TRBD1 | TRBJ1-2
TGTGCCAGCTCACCATTCAGTAGTCGGACAAAAGAGACCCAGTACTTC | CASSPFSSRTKETQYF | NA | TRBV18 | NA | TRBJ2-5
TGTGCCAGCAGCTCTTGGGGCCGATTTGGAGACTACGAGCAGTACTTC | CASSSWGRFGDYEQYF | NA | TRBV7-9 | NA | TRBJ2-7
TGTGCCAGCAGCCCCCGGGACAGGGGCCGTGCAACTAATGAAAAACTGTTTTTT | CASSPRDRGRATNEKLFF | NA | TRBV4-2 | TRBD1 | TRBJ1-4
TGTGCCAGCAGCCCCCCACAGGGCGTCACTGAAGCTTTCTTT | CASSPPQGVTEAFF | NA | TRBV5-4 | NA | TRBJ1-1
TGTGCCAGCTCTGATGTGAGGCAAGAGACCCAGTACTTC | CASSDVRQETQYF | once | TRBV14 | NA | TRBJ2-5
TGTGCCAGCAGCCCCATGGGGGCGGGACTAGCGGGGGGAGATACGCAGTATTTT | CASSPMGAGLAGGDTQYF | NA | TRBV9 | TRBD2 | TRBJ2-3
TGTGCCAGCAGCCCTGGACTAGCGGGGGGGCACCAAGAGACCCAGTACTTC | CASSPGLAGGHQETQYF | NA | TRBV9 | TRBD2 | TRBJ2-5
TGTGCCAGCAGCCCCGGGTGGGTGGCAGGGGGCTCCGAGCAGTACTTC | CASSPGWVAGGSEQYF | NA | TRBV7-7 | TRBD1 | TRBJ2-7
TGTGCCAGCAGCCAAGTGGTGAATTCACCCCTCCACTTT | CASSQVVNSPLHF | once | TRBV4-2 | NA | TRBJ1-6
TGCGCCAGCAGCCGGCTGCGGGGCATTCCGGCGGGAGGCACCGGGGAGCTGTTTTTT | CASSRLRGIPAGGTGELFF | NA | TRBV4-1 | TRBD2 | TRBJ2-2
TGTGCCAGCAGCTTAGAGGGGACTAGCTCAGATACGCAGTATTTT | CASSLEGTSSDTQYF | NA | TRBV11-2 | TRBD2 | TRBJ2-3
TGTGCCAGCAACCTTTGGAATGAGCAGTTCTTC | CASNLWNEQFF | NA | TRBV28 | NA | TRBJ2-1
TGCAGCGTTGAAACCAGGGTCGAGCAGTTCTTC | CSVETRVEQFF | NA | TRBV29-1 | NA | TRBJ2-1
TGTGCCAGCAGCTTCCCTTACCTTGAAGCTTTCTTT | CASSFPYLEAFF | NA | TRBV7-2 | NA | TRBJ1-1
TGTGCCAGCAGTCCTCCGGAGGCCTATGGCTACACCTTC | CASSPPEAYGYTF | few | TRBV28 | NA | TRBJ1-2
TGTGCCAGCAGTACGGGACGGAGAAATTCACCCCTCCACTTT | CASSTGRRNSPLHF | NA | TRBV6-5 | NA | TRBJ1-6
TGTGCCAGCAGCTTTGGGACAGTTGCAACTAATGAAAAACTGTTTTTT | CASSFGTVATNEKLFF | NA | TRBV5-4 | TRBD1 | TRBJ1-4